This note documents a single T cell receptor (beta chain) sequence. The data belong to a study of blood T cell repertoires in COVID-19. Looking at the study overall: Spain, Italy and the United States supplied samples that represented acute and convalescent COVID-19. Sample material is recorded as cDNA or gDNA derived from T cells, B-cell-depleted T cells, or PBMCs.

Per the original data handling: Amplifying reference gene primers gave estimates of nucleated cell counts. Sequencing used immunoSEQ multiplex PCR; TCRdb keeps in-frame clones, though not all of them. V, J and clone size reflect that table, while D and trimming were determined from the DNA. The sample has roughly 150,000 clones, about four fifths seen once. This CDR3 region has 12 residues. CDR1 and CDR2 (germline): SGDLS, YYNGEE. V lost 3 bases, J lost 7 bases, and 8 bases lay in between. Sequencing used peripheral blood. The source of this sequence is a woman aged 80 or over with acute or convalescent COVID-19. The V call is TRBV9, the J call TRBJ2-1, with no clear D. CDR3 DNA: TGTGCCAGCAGCGCCCCACTAAATGAGCAGTTCTTC. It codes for CASSAPLNEQFF.